Presented here are 31 T cell receptor beta chains from one specimen sequenced in a study of vaccination and CD4 T cells after COVID-19. No antigen has been assigned to these receptors. With the Oncomine TCR Beta short-read assay, DNA from cultured CD4+ T cells was sequenced. MiXCR was run by TCRdb on the PCR reads, yielding one entry per CDR3 protein. The sample gives more than 10,000 distinct CDR3 sequences, less than 35% of which show up once; approximately 14% is in the top ten. Sample treatment: approximately nine-day PBMC culture with coronavirus spike peptide pools or control peptides (ViraFEST assay). Source: CD4+ T cells from blood, cultured in vitro, taken after SARS-CoV-2 vaccination. The receptors here all came from a human donor who had recovered from COVID-19.

Comments on this clonotype: Germline and junction disagree at one end, which may indicate a read error. The chain links TRBV27 to TRBJ1-5; D is unresolved. CDR3 length: 13 amino acids. Per the germline V gene, CDR1 is MNHEY and CDR2 is SMNVEV (reference sequence). The DNA for the CDR3 is TGTGCCAGCAGTATCAACGAAAATCAGCCCCGGCATTTT. This codes for CASSINENQPRHF.

This clonotype turned up a few times. The chain combines TRBV19 with TRBJ2-1; D remains ambiguous. Germline loops: CDR1 LNHDA, CDR2 SQIVND (reference sequence). This CDR3 region has 13 residues. Trimming pared 4 bases from V and 5 bases from J, leaving 9 bases between. The CDR3 DNA reads TGTGCCAGTAGTACTCATACGGACAATGAGCAGTTCTTC. Translating gives CASSTHTDNEQFF. Using reference TRBV19 and TRBJ2-1 for the parts outside the CDR3, the full variable domain is DGGITQSPKYLFRKEGQNVTLSCEQNLNHDAMYWYRQDPGQGLRLIYYSQIVNDFQKGDIAEGYSVSREKKESFPLTVTSAQKNPTAFYLCASSTHTDNEQFFGPGTRLTVL.

The rearrangement uses TRBV7-3 and TRBJ2-1; 9 nucleotides line up with TRBD2. Germline V CDR1 and CDR2: SGHTA, FQGTGA. The CDR3 sequence is 16 residues long. V lost 5 bases to trimming and J lost 4 bases; unmatched junction nucleotides: 9. Written as DNA, the CDR3 is TGTGCCAGCAGCGCTGCCGGGACTAGCTTGTACAATGAGCAGTTCTTC. Translation gives CASSAAGTSLYNEQFF.

The CDR3 reads CASSLPNTEAFF. For the CDR3, the DNA is TGTGCCAGCAGTCTTCCGAACACTGAAGCTTTCTTT. This chain links TRBV28 with TRBJ1-1; D gene unclear. The CDR3 is 12 residues long. The V and J ends lost 5 bases and 1 base respectively, with 5 bases between them. Germline V lookup: CDR1 MDHEN, CDR2 SYDVKM.

This clonotype was recorded a few times. The chain couples TRBV7-8 to TRBJ2-2; no clear D. Per the germline V gene, CDR1 is SGHVS and CDR2 is FQNEAQ. Trimming cost V 5 bases and J 1 base, with 14 bases left between them. This CDR3 is built from 16 residues. The CDR3 spells CASSQKRLKNTGELFF. As DNA, the CDR3 is TGTGCCAGCAGCCAGAAACGGCTGAAGAACACCGGGGAGCTGTTTTTT.

This chain uses TRBV7-3 with TRBJ2-1, with 9 bases fitting TRBD2. Germline lookup yields CDR1 SGHTA and CDR2 FQGTGA. The CDR3 spans 16 residues. V lost 5 bases to trimming and J lost 1 base; unmatched junction nucleotides: 6. The CDR3: CASSARLADSYNEQFF. CDR3 bases: TGTGCCAGCAGCGCAAGACTAGCGGATTCCTACAATGAGCAGTTCTTC.

CDR3 sequence (DNA): TGTGCCAGCAGCCCGGCGACCCTCAACTACGAGCAGTACTTC. Protein: CASSPATLNYEQYF. The chain carries TRBV7-2 and TRBJ2-7, with unresolved D. Per germline, CDR1 SGHTA and CDR2 FQGNSA. V was shortened by 5 bases and J by 3 bases, with 14 bases between the two germline ends. The CDR3 covers 14 residues.

V gene TRBV6-2 or TRBV6-3 combines with J gene TRBJ2-1; a possible D gene is TRBD2 (7 bases). From germline, CDR1 is MNHEY and CDR2 SVGEGT. This CDR3 has 14 residues. V was pared by 2 bases and J by 7 bases, with 12 bases between. The DNA for the CDR3 is TGTGCCAGCAGTTACGGCGGGGGCTTTAATGAGCAGTTCTTC. It translates to CASSYGGGFNEQFF.

By sample fraction, this clonotype is medium-sized. This sequence joins TRBV15 and TRBJ1-1; perhaps TRBD1 as D (6 bases). This CDR3 region has 15 residues. From germline, CDR1 is LNHNV and CDR2 YYDKDF (reference sequence). The ends were cut back, 5 bases at V and 5 bases at J, with 18 bases in the middle. CDR3 coding DNA: TGTGCCACCAGCTCCGAGACGGGGGGCTGGACTGAAGCTTTCTTT. This encodes CATSSETGGWTEAFF.

This rearrangement joins TRBV4-2 to TRBJ1-2; 7 bases agree with TRBD1. The ends lost 3 bases at V and 0 bases at J; junction bases unmatched: 7. This CDR3 comprises 16 residues. CDR1 is LGHNA and CDR2 is YNFKEQ in the germline V gene. The CDR3 DNA sequence: TGTGCCAGCAGCCAGGGGACAGCCTCCTCTAACTATGGCTACACCTTC. Translating gives CASSQGTASSNYGYTF.

This chain links TRBV24-1 with TRBJ1-2; tentatively, D is TRBD1 (6 bases). There are 15 residues in the CDR3. Germline V gives CDR1 KGHDR, CDR2 SFDVKD. V was cut by 4 bases and J by 8 bases, with 19 bases left in between. The CDR3 loop reads CATSDHLDSHCGYTF. DNA of the CDR3: TGTGCCACCAGTGACCACCTGGACAGCCATTGCGGCTACACCTTC.

This clonotype was observed a few times. The chain links TRBV7-6 to TRBJ1-1; D gene ambiguous. This CDR3 spans 14 amino acids. V was shortened by 2 bases and J by 1 base, with 8 bases between the two germline ends. Germline loops: CDR1 SGHVS, CDR2 FNYEAQ. In DNA, the CDR3 is TGTGCCAGCAGCTTACTAGCAGGGAACACTGAAGCTTTCTTT. Its translation is CASSLLAGNTEAFF.

This rearrangement joins TRBV20-1 to TRBJ2-7; 8 bases fit TRBD2. CDR3 length: 12 amino acids. Germline CDR1 reads DFQATT; CDR2 reads SNEGSKA (reference sequence). J was trimmed by 3 bases and V by 6 bases; bases with no gene match: 4. The CDR3 here is CSAGLAYYEQYF. The DNA for the CDR3 is TGCAGTGCAGGACTAGCCTACTACGAGCAGTACTTC.

This clonotype was seen a handful of times. This chain links TRBV24-1 with TRBJ1-1; no definite D call. V was clipped by 5 bases and J by 4 bases, with 10 bases between them. The CDR3 length is 13 residues. CDR1 and CDR2 from the germline V gene are KGHDR and SFDVKD. In DNA, the CDR3 is TGTGCCACCAGTGCCCGTCGGGGCACTGAAGCTTTCTTT. Encoded protein: CATSARRGTEAFF.

This clonotype was counted a few times. This chain joins TRBV27 and TRBJ2-6; D is possibly TRBD1 (6 bases). This CDR3 spans 15 amino acids. V gave up 2 bases and J gave up 4 bases, with 9 bases separating them. The V gene's germline CDR1 is MNHEY and CDR2 SMNVEV (reference sequence). The CDR3 DNA follows: TGTGCCAGCAGTTTAATGGGGGCGGGGGCCAACGTCCTGACTTTC. This gives the protein CASSLMGAGANVLTF.

This clonotype was counted only a few times. The chain employs TRBV20-1 and TRBJ1-5; 11 positions match TRBD1. CDR1 is DFQATT, CDR2 SNEGSKA, per germline (reference sequence). The ends lost 1 base at V and 0 bases at J; junction bases unmatched: 8. The CDR3 extends over 18 amino acids. DNA for the CDR3: TGCAGTGCTAGAGGCGGGACAGGGGGTTTCGTTAGCAATCAGCCCCAGCATTTT. This sequence encodes CSARGGTGGFVSNQPQHF.

This sequence joins TRBV5-8 and TRBJ2-2, with 10 nucleotides matching TRBD2. CDR1 SGHTS and CDR2 YDEGEE come from the germline V gene. Losses at the gene ends were 5 bases for V and 5 bases for J; bases not matched to a gene: 9. The CDR3 covers 16 residues. The CDR3 loop is CASSSSSGSLTGELFF. CDR3 in DNA: TGTGCCAGCAGTTCATCTAGCGGGAGTTTGACCGGGGAGCTGTTTTTT.

This chain uses TRBV5-4 with TRBJ2-5, with 7 bases aligning to TRBD1. Germline loops: CDR1 SGHNT, CDR2 YYREEE (reference sequence). The V gene end was trimmed by 3 bases and the J gene end by 4 bases; junction bases not matched to a gene: 9. The CDR3 consists of 15 residues. The DNA for the CDR3 is TGTGCCAGCAGCTCGGGACAGCCAAAGGGAGAGACCCAGTACTTC. Amino acid sequence: CASSSGQPKGETQYF.

This clonotype appeared once. For the CDR3, the DNA is TGTGCCAGCAGTGAGATGGGACAGGGGATTAGCTCCTATAATTCACCCCTCCACTTT. Translating it yields CASSEMGQGISSYNSPLHF. The chain couples TRBV25-1 to TRBJ1-6; 10 nucleotides agree with TRBD1. V gave up 3 bases and J gave up 0 bases; unmatched junction bases: 8. Germline V gene lookup returns CDR1 MGHDK and CDR2 SYGVNS. The CDR3 covers 19 residues.

This chain links TRBV6-1 with TRBJ1-1, with D unresolved. Trimming took off 1 base at V and 10 bases at J, with 13 bases between the two ends. Germline CDR1 MNHNS, CDR2 SASEGT. This CDR3 comprises 13 residues. This CDR3 reads CASSEVIGFGAFF. The CDR3 coding sequence is TGTGCCAGCAGTGAAGTTATCGGTTTTGGAGCTTTCTTT.

This clonotype has a handful of counts. The rearrangement joins TRBV10-3 to TRBJ2-5; TRBD1 aligns across 9 bases. J gave up 4 bases and V 1 base, and 7 bases lay outside the gene matches. This CDR3 region has 16 residues. The germline V gene has CDR1 ENHRY and CDR2 SYGVKD. The CDR3 DNA reads as TGTGCCATCAGTGAGTTCGGGACAGGGTTTGCAGAGACCCAGTACTTC. Protein product: CAISEFGTGFAETQYF.

This clonotype was detected a few times. The V call is TRBV7-9, the J call TRBJ2-7; 8 nucleotides match TRBD2. Trimming at V came to 6 bases and at J to 6 bases, leaving 13 bases not matched to a gene. The CDR3 has 15 amino acids. CDR1 and CDR2 from the germline V gene are SEHNR and FQNEAQ (reference sequence). The CDR3 DNA is TGTGCCAGCAGGCCCGGCTTGCGGGAGGTTGGCGAGCAGTACTTC. It yields the protein CASRPGLREVGEQYF.

This clonotype was detected a few times. The rearrangement uses TRBV7-2 and TRBJ1-3; D unclear. V was trimmed by 0 bases and J by 0 bases, leaving 6 bases between them. CDR1 is SGHTA, CDR2 FQGNSA, per germline. The CDR3 extends over 15 amino acids. The CDR3 sequence is CASSLAASSGNTIYF. CDR3 coding DNA: TGTGCCAGCAGCTTAGCGGCGAGCTCTGGAAACACCATATATTTT.

This chain uses TRBV28 with TRBJ1-2; 8 nucleotides agree with TRBD1. V lost 5 bases to trimming and J lost 6 bases; unmatched junction nucleotides: 11. This CDR3 is built from 15 residues. Germline assignment: CDR1 MDHEN and CDR2 SYDVKM. CDR3 coding DNA: TGTGCCAGCAGTCTCCTGGACAGGGAAGCAGATGGCTACACCTTC. Residues: CASSLLDREADGYTF.

The chain recombines TRBV20-1 with TRBJ1-1, with D unclear. V was cut by 3 bases and J by 0 bases, with 11 bases left in between. The CDR3 runs 14 residues. CDR1 is DFQATT and CDR2 is SNEGSKA in the germline V gene (reference sequence). Here the CDR3 DNA reads TGCAGTGCTAGTTTTGGGCAGCTGAACACTGAAGCTTTCTTT. Protein product: CSASFGQLNTEAFF.

There are a few counts of this clonotype. V and J are TRBV28 and TRBJ2-7; D gene unclear. The CDR3 extends over 14 amino acids. Germline assignment: CDR1 MDHEN and CDR2 SYDVKM. Trimming took 1 base from V and 7 from J, leaving 14 bases between them. DNA for the CDR3: TGTGCCAGCAGTTTATTGCTCGGCCTCAATGAGCAGTACTTC. Translation gives CASSLLLGLNEQYF.

The sample holds a few counts of this clonotype. V is TRBV6-1 and J is TRBJ2-2; 7 bases agree with TRBD1. CDR1 is MNHNS, CDR2 SASEGT, per germline. V shed 6 bases and J 2 bases; nucleotides not matched to a gene: 6. This CDR3 is built from 15 residues. In DNA form, the CDR3 reads TGTGCCAGCAGAACAGGGGACAGCAACACCGGGGAGCTGTTTTTT. Protein sequence: CASRTGDSNTGELFF.

This clonotype turned up a few times. This chain links TRBV28 with TRBJ2-3, with 8 bases matching TRBD2. The CDR3 has 14 amino acids. Germline V CDR1 and CDR2: MDHEN, SYDVKM. With V trimmed by 6 bases and J by 5 bases, 7 bases remained unmatched. The CDR3 coding sequence is TGTGCCAGCAGCTTTAGCGGGAAAGGAGATACGCAGTATTTT. It encodes CASSFSGKGDTQYF.

The chain is built from TRBV28 and TRBJ2-2; D is possibly TRBD1 or TRBD2 (5 bases each). The V end was cut by 2 bases, the J end by 0 bases, with 7 bases between. This CDR3 region has 15 residues. Germline-derived CDR1 and CDR2 are MDHEN and SYDVKM. CDR3 coding DNA: TGTGCCAGCAGTTTAGGGGGATCGAACACCGGGGAGCTGTTTTTT. This gives the protein CASSLGGSNTGELFF.

The CDR3, as DNA: TGTGCCAGCAGCCTGACAGGGGACGAGCAGTACTTC. Translating it yields CASSLTGDEQYF. The V gene is TRBV21-1, the J gene TRBJ2-7; the table's D gene call, TRBD1, was not cross checked with the DNA. TRBV21-1 constitutes a pseudogene. This CDR3 is 12 amino acids long.

This clonotype was counted only a few times. The chain links TRBV20-1 to TRBJ1-5; weak D call: TRBD1 (5 bases). V was shortened by 6 bases and J by 5 bases, with 20 bases between the two germline ends. The CDR3 spans 15 residues. From germline, CDR1 is DFQATT and CDR2 SNEGSKA (reference sequence). This chain's CDR3 is CSAVQSRVQHQPQHF. The CDR3 region has the DNA TGCAGTGCCGTACAGAGCAGGGTACAGCATCAGCCCCAGCATTTT.